The 6 T cell receptor beta chains listed next were all sequenced from one sample in a study of blood T cell repertoires in COVID-19. Assay used: immunoSEQ multiplex PCR; TCRdb lists only in-frame clones, some missing. The data show over 120,000 clones, approximately 83% seen once. Sequenced sample: peripheral blood. All receptors derive from a woman older than 75 with acute or convalescent COVID-19.

The rearrangement links TRBV19 to TRBJ1-3; 8 bases are a match to TRBD1. The CDR3 length is 15 residues. V dropped 5 bases and J dropped 2; count of bases not matched to a gene: 5. Germline V lookup: CDR1 LNHDA, CDR2 SQIVND (reference sequence). The CDR3 sequence: CASSADRATGNTIYF. CDR3 in DNA: TGTGCCAGTAGTGCGGACAGGGCCACTGGAAACACCATATATTTT.

The chain is built from TRBV2 and TRBJ1-1; perhaps TRBD1 as D (5 bases). Trimming shortened V by 0 bases and J by 6 bases, and 17 bases separated the two germline ends. The CDR3 is 16 amino acids. Germline values: CDR1 SNHLY, CDR2 FYNNEI. CDR3 in DNA: TGTGCCAGCAGTGAAGCGCTTCTGAAGGGGTTCGCTGAAGCTTTCTTT. Its translation is CASSEALLKGFAEAFF.

V usage is TRBV2 and J usage is TRBJ1-2; 7 positions match TRBD1. V lost 3 bases, J lost 0 bases, and 19 bases stayed unmatched. The V gene's germline CDR1 is SNHLY and CDR2 FYNNEI. The CDR3 has 20 residues. The CDR3 reads CASSEFLFGRWDRPNYGYTF. CDR3 bases: TGTGCCAGCAGTGAGTTTCTCTTCGGCCGGTGGGACAGACCTAACTATGGCTACACCTTC.

This chain links TRBV3-1 (or the pseudogene TRBV3-2) with TRBJ1-4; no clear D gene. CDR3 length: 15 amino acids. CDR1 and CDR2 from the germline V gene are LGHDT and YNNKEL (reference sequence). Trimming left V 2 bases short and J 5 bases short, with 12 bases between. For the CDR3, the DNA is TGTGCCAGCAGCCAATGGGCAGCTAAGAATGAAAAACTGTTTTTT. Protein sequence: CASSQWAAKNEKLFF.

The rearrangement joins TRBV10-3 to TRBJ1-5; no clear D gene. Trimming stripped 0 bases from V and 1 base from J, with 7 bases between. CDR3 size: 15 residues. From germline, CDR1 is ENHRY and CDR2 SYGVKD. This chain's CDR3 is CAISESGRSNQPQHF. CDR3 nucleotides: TGTGCCATCAGTGAGTCTGGGAGAAGCAATCAGCCCCAGCATTTT.

This chain links TRBV19 with TRBJ1-1, with 11 bases fitting TRBD1. CDR3 size: 17 residues. Germline CDR1 reads LNHDA; CDR2 reads SQIVND (reference sequence). V shed 6 bases and J 3 bases; nucleotides not matched to a gene: 12. Here the CDR3 DNA reads TGTGCCAGTAGACCGAGGGACAGGGGGAAGGTTGACACTGAAGCTTTCTTT. Translated, it gives CASRPRDRGKVDTEAFF.